Listed below are T cell receptor beta chains from one sample, sequenced in a study of blood T cell repertoires in COVID-19. Libraries were prepared by immunoSEQ multiplex PCR; TCRdb keeps only in-frame clonotypes and omits some of them. The sample lists about 100,000 clones, approximately 90% occurring once. Sequenced sample: peripheral blood. The receptors come from a man aged 50 to 60 with active COVID-19. Both conserved end residues are part of each CDR3. Each record gives: V gene, D gene, J gene, CDR3 protein, CDR3 DNA. D genes are given only for firm matches.

TRBV2,TRBD1,TRBJ2-3,CASSDSAGGIADTQYF,TGTGCCAGCAGTGACTCTGCAGGGGGCATCGCAGATACGCAGTATTTT
TRBV11-2,-,TRBJ2-1,CASSLQDPNEQFF,TGTGCCAGCAGTTTACAGGATCCTAATGAGCAGTTCTTC
TRBV6-1,-,TRBJ1-5,CASSEGARNQPQHF,TGTGCCAGCAGTGAAGGGGCCCGCAATCAGCCCCAGCATTTT
TRBV6-5,TRBD2,TRBJ2-1,CASSITSGSFDEQFF,TGTGCCAGCAGTATTACTAGCGGGAGTTTCGATGAGCAGTTCTTC
TRBV10-1,TRBD2,TRBJ2-1,CASSEGSSGHNEQFF,TGCGCCAGCAGTGAGGGGTCTAGCGGTCACAATGAGCAGTTCTTC
TRBV4-2,TRBD2,TRBJ2-5,CASSQDGGSGRAQETQYF,TGTGCCAGCAGCCAAGATGGGGGCAGCGGGAGGGCCCAAGAGACCCAGTACTTC
TRBV5-6,-,TRBJ1-1,CASTYSENTEAFF,TGTGCCAGCACCTACAGTGAGAACACTGAAGCTTTCTTT
TRBV11-2,TRBD1,TRBJ1-4,CACNRGNEKLFF,TGTGCTTGCAACAGGGGAAATGAAAAACTGTTTTTT
TRBV18,TRBD1,TRBJ2-3,CASSPRTGSTDTQYF,TGTGCCAGCTCACCGAGGACAGGGAGCACAGATACGCAGTATTTT
TRBV2,TRBD1,TRBJ1-5,CASRGRQGDNQPQHF,TGTGCCAGCAGAGGAAGACAGGGTGACAATCAGCCCCAGCATTTT
TRBV10-1,-,TRBJ1-3,CASSEADYNTIYF,TGCGCCAGCAGTGAGGCCGACTATAACACCATATATTTT
TRBV24-1,TRBD1,TRBJ2-3,CATSVWTGSTDTQYF,TGTGCCACCAGTGTATGGACAGGCAGCACAGATACGCAGTATTTT
TRBV5-1,TRBD1,TRBJ2-1,CASSSGTGGNEQFF,TGCGCCAGCAGCTCCGGGACAGGGGGCAATGAGCAGTTCTTC
TRBV9,-,TRBJ2-2,CASSVWSQGANTGELFF,TGTGCCAGCAGCGTATGGAGTCAGGGCGCGAACACCGGGGAGCTGTTTTTT
TRBV5-4,TRBD1,TRBJ2-2,CASSAPGTGYTGELFF,TGTGCCAGCAGCGCCCCCGGGACAGGGTACACCGGGGAGCTGTTTTTT
TRBV2,TRBD2,TRBJ2-1,CASRVAGPYNEQFF,TGTGCCAGCAGGGTAGCGGGGCCCTACAATGAGCAGTTCTTC
TRBV7-2,-,TRBJ1-2,CASSLFGEGGYTF,TGTGCCAGCAGCTTATTTGGGGAGGGAGGCTACACCTTC
TRBV5-5,-,TRBJ1-2,CASSFSAYGYTF,TGTGCCAGCAGCTTCTCAGCGTATGGCTACACCTTC
TRBV6-2/TRBV6-3,-,TRBJ2-2,CASSQILDYLGGELFF,TGTGCCAGCAGTCAAATATTGGACTATCTAGGCGGGGAGCTGTTTTTT
TRBV30,-,TRBJ1-1,CAWSVWGEVTEAFF,TGTGCCTGGAGTGTATGGGGGGAAGTCACTGAAGCTTTCTTT
TRBV6-5,-,TRBJ1-2,CASTERRESGYTF,TGTGCCAGCACCGAGAGGAGGGAAAGTGGCTACACCTTC
TRBV29-1,-,TRBJ2-5,CSALTGQRETQYF,TGCAGCGCCCTAACAGGACAGCGGGAGACCCAGTACTTC
TRBV11-2,-,TRBJ1-5,CASSVAVNQPQHF,TGTGCCAGCAGCGTGGCTGTCAATCAGCCCCAGCATTTT
TRBV6-1,-,TRBJ1-1,CASSEYRRSDTEAFF,TGTGCCAGCAGTGAATATAGGAGAAGCGACACTGAAGCTTTCTTT
TRBV6-1,-,TRBJ2-3,CASSEVADTQYF,TGTGCCAGCAGTGAAGTCGCAGATACGCAGTATTTT
TRBV2,-,TRBJ2-7,CATSGLPRNEQYF,TGTGCCACCTCGGGACTCCCAAGAAACGAGCAGTACTTC
TRBV3-1/TRBV3-2,-,TRBJ1-2,CASSHRREHGYTF,TGTGCCAGCAGCCACCGAAGGGAGCATGGCTACACCTTC
TRBV5-1,TRBD1,TRBJ2-5,CASSKDGQVQETQYF,TGCGCCAGCAGCAAGGATGGACAGGTTCAAGAGACCCAGTACTTC
TRBV5-1,-,TRBJ2-1,CASSPSRGGPSNEQFF,TGCGCCAGCAGCCCGAGTAGGGGGGGGCCCTCCAATGAGCAGTTCTTC
TRBV5-8,-,TRBJ2-7,CASSLSGLYEQYF,TGTGCCAGCAGCTTATCCGGGTTGTACGAGCAGTACTTC
TRBV7-3,TRBD2,TRBJ2-1,CASSPGLAVNNEQFF,TGTGCCAGCAGCCCCGGACTAGCGGTTAACAATGAGCAGTTCTTC
TRBV6-5,-,TRBJ1-3,CASSYSFQVGNTIYF,TGTGCCAGCAGTTACTCGTTCCAGGTTGGAAACACCATATATTTT
TRBV11-2,-,TRBJ2-5,CASSLGGMETQYF,TGTGCCAGCTCTCTTGGGGGGATGGAGACCCAGTACTTC
TRBV6-2/TRBV6-3,TRBD2,TRBJ2-1,CASSYRGGNYNEQFF,TGTGCCAGCAGTTACCGCGGGGGTAACTACAATGAGCAGTTCTTC
TRBV3-1/TRBV3-2,-,TRBJ1-1,CASSQRGLREEAFF,TGTGCCAGCAGCCAAAGGGGGTTGCGGGAGGAAGCTTTCTTT
TRBV2,-,TRBJ2-1,CASRATTWGDNEQFF,TGTGCCAGCAGGGCGACTACCTGGGGAGACAATGAGCAGTTCTTC
TRBV11-3,TRBD1,TRBJ2-3,CASSSMTGDTQYF,TGTGCCAGCAGCTCTATGACAGGGGATACGCAGTATTTT
TRBV5-1,-,TRBJ1-1,CASSLVSGMNTEAFF,TGCGCCAGCAGCTTGGTGTCAGGGATGAACACTGAAGCTTTCTTT
TRBV10-1,TRBD1,TRBJ1-2,CASSRTGTIGYTF,TGCGCCAGTTCCCGGACAGGGACCATTGGCTACACCTTC
TRBV9,-,TRBJ1-3,CASSVAWRLEGLFVGNTIYF,TGTGCCAGCAGCGTAGCGTGGAGGTTGGAGGGGTTGTTTGTAGGAAACACCATATATTTT